What follows are 6 T cell receptor beta chains derived from one specimen sequenced in a study of cytomegalovirus exposure and HLA in healthy donors. Data came from immunoSEQ multiplex PCR; TCRdb stores just in-frame clones and leaves some out. The sample carries some 140,000 clones, roughly 86% recorded once. The sequenced material came from PBMCs. The receptor set was obtained from a woman aged 30 to 39 in good health and CMV-seronegative.

As for this clone: The same CDR3 also results from other DNA sequences found in this sample. The chain combines TRBV5-1 with TRBJ2-5; the D gene is possibly TRBD1 (6 bases). CDR1 SGHRS and CDR2 YFSETQ come from the germline V gene. V lost 0 bases, J lost 2 bases, and 11 bases lay in between. The CDR3 sequence is 15 residues long. CDR3 loop: CASSLVGTRQETQYF. The CDR3 DNA is TGCGCCAGCAGCTTGGTCGGGACACGTCAAGAGACCCAGTACTTC.

V usage is TRBV5-4 and J usage is TRBJ2-5, with 8 bases lining up with TRBD1. With V trimmed by 2 bases and J by 4 bases, 4 bases remained unmatched. Germline CDR1 is SGHNT and CDR2 is YYREEE (reference sequence). The CDR3 consists of 14 residues. In DNA, the CDR3 is TGTGCCAGCAGCTTATCAGGGGGCCGAGAGACCCAGTACTTC. The encoded protein is CASSLSGGRETQYF. The complete variable domain, with remaining parts taken from reference TRBV5-4 and TRBJ2-5, reads ETGVTQSPTHLIKTRGQQVTLRCSSQSGHNTVSWYQQALGQGPQFIFQYYREEENGRGNFPPRFSGLQFPNYSSELNVNALELDDSALYLCASSLSGGRETQYFGPGTRLLVL.

The gene calls are TRBV2 and TRBJ1-4, with 9 bases aligning to TRBD1. V was clipped by 8 bases and J by 8 bases; unmatched bases: 12. The CDR3 length is 15 residues. CDR1 is SNHLY and CDR2 is FYNNEI in the germline V gene. The CDR3 spells CASYYPGQGSEKLFF. The CDR3 DNA reads TGTGCCAGCTATTACCCGGGACAGGGAAGCGAAAAACTGTTTTTT.

CDR3 DNA sequence: TGTGCCAGCAGCTTAGACAGGGGGGGTACTGAAGCTTTCTTT. Its translation is CASSLDRGGTEAFF. The chain uses TRBV2 and TRBJ1-1; 9 bases line up with TRBD1. Germline V gene sequence: CDR1 SNHLY, CDR2 FYNNEI. The CDR3 consists of 14 residues. V lost 6 bases and J lost 5; bases outside the gene matches: 7.

This clone was detected only once. The gene calls are TRBV2 and TRBJ2-3, with 11 nucleotides matching TRBD2. J gave up 4 bases and V 6 bases, and 6 bases lay outside the gene matches. The CDR3 spans 15 residues. Germline CDR1 is SNHLY and CDR2 is FYNNEI. DNA of the CDR3: TGTGCCAGCAGAGTAGCGGGGGGGTACGCAGATACGCAGTATTTT. As protein: CASRVAGGYADTQYF. Together with reference TRBV2 and TRBJ2-3, the CDR3 gives the full variable domain: EPEVTQTPSHQVTQMGQEVILRCVPISNHLYFYWYRQILGQKVEFLVSFYNNEISEKSEIFDDQFSVERPDGSNFTLKIRSTKLEDSAMYFCASRVAGGYADTQYFGPGTRLTVL.

The J gene is TRBJ1-2, the V gene TRBV6-6; 9 positions agree with TRBD1. The germline V gene encodes CDR1 MNHNY and CDR2 SVGAGI (reference sequence). The V gene end was trimmed by 5 bases and the J gene end by 8 bases; junction bases not matched to a gene: 6. The CDR3 is 13 residues long. CDR3 nucleotide sequence: TGTGCCAGCAGTCCAGGGACAGGGAGGGGCTACACCTTC. Translated: CASSPGTGRGYTF.